These T cell receptor beta chains were read from a single sample in a study of graft-versus-host responses after intestinal transplantation. Sequencing was performed with immunoSEQ multiplex PCR; in TCRdb, only in-frame clones are kept and a portion is missing. The table lists about 37,000 clones, around 90% of them singletons. The source material was ileum tissue, sampled almost 210 days after intestinal transplant. The receptors originated from a human patient who received an intestinal transplant, so some T cells may come from the graft donor. Each CDR3 is given with its conserved first and last residue. A D gene is named only where the DNA matches it firmly. Clone size is not always given. Where it is, it says once, few, many or a class for expanded clones.

V	D	size	J	DNA	CDR3
TRBV7-8	-	-	TRBJ1-1	TGTGCCAGCAGCTTAGCGGGGACTGAAGCTTTCTTT	CASSLAGTEAFF
TRBV10-2	TRBD2	once	TRBJ2-7	TGCGCCAGCATGATGGGGAGACTAGCGTATTACGAGCAGTACTTC	CASMMGRLAYYEQYF
TRBV27	-	-	TRBJ2-7	TGTGCCAGCAGTGCAGCGGCCCGCTTATCCTACGAGCAGTACTTC	CASSAAARLSYEQYF
TRBV7-6	TRBD2	-	TRBJ2-3	TGTGCCAGCAGCTTAGGCGGGGGGCCTTCAGATACGCAGTATTTT	CASSLGGGPSDTQYF
TRBV9	TRBD2	-	TRBJ2-1	TGTGCCAGCAGCCTGGGGGGGTCCTACAATGAGCAGTTCTTC	CASSLGGSYNEQFF
TRBV7-2	-	-	TRBJ2-7	TGTGCCAGCAGCTTAGCGCTGAGAGGCGAGCAGTACTTC	CASSLALRGEQYF
TRBV11-2	-	-	TRBJ2-5	TGTGCCAGCAGCCTTGTTCGAGAGACCCAGTACTTC	CASSLVRETQYF
TRBV5-4	-	-	TRBJ2-6	TGTGCCAGCAGTAAACCGGGTTCTGGGGCCAACGTCCTGACTTTC	CASSKPGSGANVLTF
TRBV10-2	-	few	TRBJ2-7	TGCGCCAGCAGTCCCTTCTACGAGCAGTACTTC	CASSPFYEQYF
TRBV7-2	-	-	TRBJ2-1	TGTGCCAGCAGCCCCCAGGGGTACAATGAGCAGTTCTTC	CASSPQGYNEQFF
TRBV27	-	-	TRBJ1-5	TGTGCCAGCAGTTTACAACAGGGAGGTGGTCAGCCCCAGCATTTT	CASSLQQGGGQPQHF
TRBV30	TRBD1	-	TRBJ2-7	TGTGCCTGGCAAGACGACAGGGGAGGCGAGCAGTACTTC	CAWQDDRGGEQYF
TRBV27	TRBD2	-	TRBJ2-3	TGTGCCAGCAGCACCACAGGAAATCCCCGGGGGGGCCATACGCAGTATTTT	CASSTTGNPRGGHTQYF
TRBV11-2	TRBD1	-	TRBJ1-1	TGTGCCAGCAGCTTCGGCAGGGGGCTAAATGAAGCTTTCTTT	CASSFGRGLNEAFF
TRBV10-3	TRBD1	once	TRBJ2-3	TGTGCCATCAGTGCGGGACAGCGCAGCACAGATACGCAGTATTTT	CAISAGQRSTDTQYF
TRBV27	-	-	TRBJ2-5	TGTGCCAGCAGTTTGGCAGGAAGGGAGACCCAGTACTTC	CASSLAGRETQYF
TRBV6-5	TRBD1	-	TRBJ1-1	TGTGCCAGCAGTTACCCTGGGACAGGGAACACTGAAGCTTTCTTT	CASSYPGTGNTEAFF
TRBV6-4	TRBD1	-	TRBJ1-1	TGTGCCAGCAGAAACAGGGGTGAAGCTTTCTTT	CASRNRGEAFF
TRBV11-2	-	-	TRBJ2-7	TGTGCCAGCAGCCACTACGAGCAGTACTTC	CASSHYEQYF
TRBV7-9	TRBD1	-	TRBJ2-7	TGTGCCAGCAGCCCTCAGACCGGGACAGGGGCCTACGAGCAGTACTTC	CASSPQTGTGAYEQYF
TRBV30	-	-	TRBJ1-4	TGTGCCTGGCGTGGAGTCGGGGCAACTAATGAAAAACTGTTTTTT	CAWRGVGATNEKLFF
TRBV6-5	-	-	TRBJ2-7	TGTGCCAGCAGTTACTCAGGAGGGGGAGGATCTTACGAGCAGTACTTC	CASSYSGGGGSYEQYF
TRBV7-2	TRBD2	-	TRBJ2-3	TGTGCCAGCAACCCCGGACTAGCGGGATGGGATACGCAGTATTTT	CASNPGLAGWDTQYF
TRBV10-3	TRBD1	-	TRBJ1-2	TGTGCCATCAGTGAGGGAATAGGACAGGGGGGCTATGGCTACACCTTC	CAISEGIGQGGYGYTF
TRBV6-1	-	-	TRBJ2-7	TGTGCCGCGAGTTGGGAGCTTCACTACGAGCAGTACTTC	CAASWELHYEQYF
TRBV7-3	TRBD1	-	TRBJ2-1	TGTGCCAGCAGCCGTGACAGGGACAATGAGCAGTTCTTC	CASSRDRDNEQFF
TRBV27	-	few	TRBJ1-4	TGTGCCAGAGAAAAACTGTTTTTT	CAREKLFF
TRBV18	TRBD1	-	TRBJ1-5	TGTGCCAGCTCACGCGGGACAGACAATCAGCCCCAGCATTTT	CASSRGTDNQPQHF
TRBV10-2	-	-	TRBJ1-1	TGCGCCAGCAGGGGCAATGAAGCTTTCTTT	CASRGNEAFF
TRBV19	-	-	TRBJ2-5	TGTGCCAGCAGGGGGGGAATGCGTCAAGAGACCCAGTACTTC	CASRGGMRQETQYF
TRBV19	TRBD2	-	TRBJ2-3	TGTGCCAGTAGTGTCACCCCCGGACTAGCGGGGAGTGTAGATACGCAGTATTTT	CASSVTPGLAGSVDTQYF
TRBV7-9	-	-	TRBJ1-3	TGTGCCAGCAGCCTAACAGGGCAGCCTGGAAACACCATATATTTT	CASSLTGQPGNTIYF
TRBV6-1	-	once	TRBJ1-4	TGTGCCAGCAGTGAATTATCGGGGGGAGAAAAACTGTTTTTT	CASSELSGGEKLFF
TRBV5-6	-	-	TRBJ2-5	TGTGCCAGCAGCTTGTACAGGCGCCAAGAGACCCAGTACTTC	CASSLYRRQETQYF
TRBV27	TRBD2	-	TRBJ2-5	TGTGCCAGCAGTCCAAGACTGGCGGGGGGCCAAGAGACCCAGTACTTC	CASSPRLAGGQETQYF
TRBV29-1	TRBD1	few	TRBJ2-7	TGCAGCGCCGGGACAGGGGCCTACGAGCAGTACTTC	CSAGTGAYEQYF
TRBV10-3	-	-	TRBJ1-2	TGTGCCATCAGTACAGAGAACTATGGCTACACCTTC	CAISTENYGYTF